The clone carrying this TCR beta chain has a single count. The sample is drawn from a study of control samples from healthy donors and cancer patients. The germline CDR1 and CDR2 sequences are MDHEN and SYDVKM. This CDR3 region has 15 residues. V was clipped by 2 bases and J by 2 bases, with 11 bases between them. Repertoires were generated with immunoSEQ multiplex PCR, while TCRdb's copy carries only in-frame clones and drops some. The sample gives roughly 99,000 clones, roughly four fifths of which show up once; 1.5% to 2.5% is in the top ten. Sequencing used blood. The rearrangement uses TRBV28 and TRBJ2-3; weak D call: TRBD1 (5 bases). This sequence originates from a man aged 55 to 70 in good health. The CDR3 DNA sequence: TGTGCCAGCAGTTTACAAAGACAGTCCACAGATACGCAGTATTTT. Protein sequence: CASSLQRQSTDTQYF.